This passage covers 22 T cell receptor beta chains from one sample sequenced in a study of blood T cell repertoires in COVID-19. Method: immunoSEQ multiplex PCR; TCRdb's copy keeps in-frame clones and lacks some. The profile shows about 270,000 clones, around nine tenths of them singletons. The sequencing input was peripheral blood. These receptors were taken from a man in his forties with active or convalescent COVID-19.

J is TRBJ1-2 and V is TRBV27; 7 nucleotides line up with TRBD1. CDR1 and CDR2 (germline): MNHEY, SMNVEV (reference sequence). The junction had 13 bases not matched to a gene; V was cut back by 5 bases and J by 4 bases. The CDR3 length is 16 residues. The CDR3, as DNA: TGTGCCAGCAGTCCCCAGGGACAGTCCAGGACCTATGGCTACACCTTC. It codes for CASSPQGQSRTYGYTF.

The V and J genes are TRBV28 and TRBJ1-2, with unresolved D. This CDR3 region has 13 residues. Germline lookup yields CDR1 MDHEN and CDR2 SYDVKM. With 6 bases removed from V and 4 bases from J, the gap between germline ends came to 12 bases. CDR3 in amino acids: CASRTGLPYGYTF. DNA for the CDR3: TGTGCCAGCAGAACCGGACTGCCCTATGGCTACACCTTC.

This chain connects TRBV29-1 to TRBJ1-1; D gene unclear. Trimming shortened V by 0 bases and J by 1 base, and 9 bases separated the two germline ends. Germline V gene lookup returns CDR1 SQVTM and CDR2 ANQGSEA. This CDR3 is built from 14 residues. This CDR3 is CSVEDSGRNTEAFF. The CDR3 nucleotides are TGCAGCGTTGAAGATAGCGGCAGGAACACTGAAGCTTTCTTT.

The chain is built from TRBV24-1 and TRBJ2-7; TRBD1 matches at 9 bases. The CDR3 sequence is 16 residues long. CDR1 and CDR2 (germline): KGHDR, SFDVKD. The J segment lost 7 bases and the V segment lost 4 bases, leaving 13 bases of the junction unmatched. Here the CDR3 reads CATSDPGGTGRGEQYF. CDR3 coding DNA: TGTGCCACCAGTGACCCCGGTGGGACAGGGAGGGGAGAGCAGTACTTC.

J is TRBJ2-5 and V is TRBV5-1, with 8 bases fitting TRBD1. This CDR3 comprises 15 residues. Germline V gene lookup returns CDR1 SGHRS and CDR2 YFSETQ. Trimming at V came to 4 bases and at J to 4 bases, leaving 9 bases not matched to a gene. The CDR3 protein is CASSRTGQGGETQYF. The CDR3 DNA follows: TGCGCCAGCAGCAGGACAGGGCAGGGAGGAGAGACCCAGTACTTC.

The chain uses TRBV28 and TRBJ1-1; D gene ambiguous. This CDR3 is 14 amino acids long. The V and J ends lost 4 bases and 4 bases respectively, with 13 bases between them. Germline lookup yields CDR1 MDHEN and CDR2 SYDVKM. CDR3 region: CASSSPAPGTEAFF. DNA for the CDR3: TGTGCCAGCAGTTCCCCCGCCCCGGGCACTGAAGCTTTCTTT.

The chain is built from TRBV19 and TRBJ1-5; weak D call: TRBD1 (6 bases). The CDR3 is 13 amino acids. Germline V lookup: CDR1 LNHDA, CDR2 SQIVND (reference sequence). The ends were cut back, 4 bases at V and 3 bases at J, with 7 bases in the middle. The CDR3 coding sequence is TGTGCCAGTAGTACAGGGGACAATCAGCCCCAGCATTTT. This gives the protein CASSTGDNQPQHF. Combining the CDR3 with reference TRBV19 and TRBJ1-5 gives the whole variable domain DGGITQSPKYLFRKEGQNVTLSCEQNLNHDAMYWYRQDPGQGLRLIYYSQIVNDFQKGDIAEGYSVSREKKESFPLTVTSAQKNPTAFYLCASSTGDNQPQHFGDGTRLSIL.

The chain combines TRBV6-5 with TRBJ1-2; 8 positions agree with TRBD1. Germline loops: CDR1 MNHEY, CDR2 SVGAGI. CDR3 length: 15 residues. With 4 bases clipped from V and 4 bases from J, the junction kept 8 bases outside the gene matches. The CDR3 spells CASSFGQGGGYGYTF. CDR3 DNA: TGTGCCAGCAGTTTTGGACAGGGCGGGGGCTATGGCTACACCTTC.

This chain joins TRBV5-1 and TRBJ2-7; D is unclear. The ends were cut back, 1 base at V and 2 bases at J, with 7 bases in the middle. CDR1 SGHRS and CDR2 YFSETQ come from the germline V gene. The CDR3 length is 13 residues. CDR3 amino acids: CASSLIPAYEQYF. DNA for the CDR3: TGCGCCAGCAGCTTGATTCCCGCCTACGAGCAGTACTTC. The entire variable domain, with the rest obtained from reference TRBV5-1 and TRBJ2-7, is as follows: KAGVTQTPRYLIKTRGQQVTLSCSPISGHRSVSWYQQTPGQGLQFLFEYFSETQRNKGNFPGRFSGRQFSNSRSEMNVSTLELGDSALYLCASSLIPAYEQYFGPGTRLTVT.

J is TRBJ1-1 and V is TRBV5-5, with 9 bases matching TRBD1. The ends lost 4 bases at V and 4 bases at J; junction bases unmatched: 2. CDR1 SGHKS and CDR2 YYEKEE come from the germline V gene (reference sequence). This CDR3 spans 13 amino acids. Here the CDR3 reads CASSGDRVTEAFF. CDR3 sequence (DNA): TGTGCCAGCAGCGGGGACAGGGTCACTGAAGCTTTCTTT.

The rearrangement joins TRBV7-2 to TRBJ2-5; the match to TRBD1 covers 8 bases. The CDR3 loop spans 14 amino acids. Unmatched junction bases numbered 2, after V lost 3 bases and J lost 2 bases. Germline V lookup: CDR1 SGHTA, CDR2 FQGNSA. CDR3 sequence reads: CASSFTGGQETQYF. As DNA, the CDR3 is TGTGCCAGCAGCTTTACAGGGGGACAAGAGACCCAGTACTTC.

V is TRBV10-2 and J is TRBJ1-2; D is perhaps TRBD1 (5 bases). The CDR3 is 13 amino acids. Germline V gives CDR1 WSHSY, CDR2 SAAADI. Trimming stripped 4 bases from V and 4 bases from J, with 10 bases between. In DNA, the CDR3 is TGCGCCAGCAGTGTACAGGAGACCTATGGCTACACCTTC. Translated: CASSVQETYGYTF.

The V call is TRBV5-5, the J call TRBJ1-6; 7 bases match TRBD1. Germline lookup yields CDR1 SGHKS and CDR2 YYEKEE (reference sequence). The CDR3 loop spans 16 amino acids. J was trimmed by 8 bases and V by 4 bases; bases with no gene match: 12. The CDR3 sequence is CASSVGQTPLYSPLHF. The DNA for the CDR3 is TGTGCCAGCAGCGTGGGACAGACGCCCCTTTATTCACCCCTCCACTTT.

This clone was seen more than once but under ten times. This chain uses TRBV6-1 with TRBJ2-1, with 13 positions matching TRBD2. Germline V lookup: CDR1 MNHNS, CDR2 SASEGT. The CDR3 extends over 16 amino acids. The V segment lost 7 bases and the J segment 6 bases; nucleotides outside the gene matches: 9. CDR3 nucleotides: TGTGCCAGCATTGAGGGACTAGCGGGGAACGCCAATGAGCAGTTCTTC. It translates to CASIEGLAGNANEQFF.

This clone was seen only once. The chain is built from TRBV6-4 and TRBJ1-5; no clear D. Trimming shortened V by 6 bases and J by 6 bases, and 15 bases separated the two germline ends. Per germline, CDR1 MRHNA and CDR2 SNTAGT. The length of the CDR3 is 14 residues. CDR3 sequence reads: CASSSGSACQPQHF. The CDR3 DNA reads TGTGCCAGCAGCTCAGGTAGCGCGTGTCAGCCCCAGCATTTT.

This clone showed up just once. This chain uses TRBV19 with TRBJ1-1; no clear D gene. The V gene's germline CDR1 is LNHDA and CDR2 SQIVND (reference sequence). The CDR3 is 15 residues long. V was pared by 5 bases and J by 6 bases, with 19 bases between. In DNA, the CDR3 is TGTGCCAGTAGTCACGGGTCGCGGGTAGGTGCTGAAGCTTTCTTT. This translates into CASSHGSRVGAEAFF.

The V and J genes are TRBV13 and TRBJ1-1; D gene unclear. Trimming removed 5 bases at V and 4 bases at J, with 14 bases between. Germline assignment: CDR1 PRHDT and CDR2 FYEKMQ (reference sequence). The CDR3 totals 14 residues. The CDR3 reads CASSPSGRSTEAFF. For the CDR3, the DNA is TGTGCCAGCAGCCCCTCCGGGAGGAGCACTGAAGCTTTCTTT.

This clone was detected only a few times. This sequence joins TRBV6-2 or TRBV6-3 and TRBJ2-7; D remains ambiguous. The CDR3 covers 14 residues. V was shortened by 3 bases and J by 2 bases, with 11 bases between the two germline ends. Germline-derived CDR1 and CDR2 are MNHEY and SVGEGT. DNA for the CDR3: TGTGCCAGCAGTTATCGCGGAGCTGCCTACGAGCAGTACTTC. Residues: CASSYRGAAYEQYF.

This clone was picked up one time. This chain links TRBV11-2 with TRBJ2-1; 11 bases fit TRBD2. CDR1 SGHAT and CDR2 FQNNGV come from the germline V gene. V lost 0 bases and J lost 6; bases outside the gene matches: 7. The CDR3 runs to 17 residues. CDR3 in amino acids: CASSLESWLAGGNEQFF. For the CDR3, the DNA is TGTGCCAGCAGCTTAGAAAGCTGGCTAGCGGGGGGCAATGAGCAGTTCTTC.

The V gene is TRBV30, the J gene TRBJ1-2; no definite D call. The CDR3 has 13 residues. The V end was cut by 5 bases, the J end by 1 base, with 11 bases between. CDR1 and CDR2 (germline): GTSNPN, SVGIG (reference sequence). This CDR3 is CAWSAGSNYGYTF. DNA for the CDR3: TGTGCCTGGTCGGCGGGCAGTAACTATGGCTACACCTTC.

About this clone: The same CDR3 also results from other DNA sequences found in this sample. The chain recombines TRBV5-1 with TRBJ2-1; 9 bases align to TRBD2. The V and J ends lost 5 bases and 3 bases, in that order; junction bases with no gene match: 3. The CDR3 loop spans 14 amino acids. The germline V gene has CDR1 SGHRS and CDR2 YFSETQ. The CDR3 coding sequence is TGCGCCAGCAGTCCGACTAGCGGCTACAATGAGCAGTTCTTC. Translating gives CASSPTSGYNEQFF.

This clone appeared once. The V and J genes are TRBV6-5 and TRBJ2-7, with TRBD1 identical over 11 bases. The J segment lost 5 bases and the V segment lost 0 bases, leaving 3 bases of the junction unmatched. Germline values: CDR1 MNHEY, CDR2 SVGAGI. The CDR3 spans 15 residues. CDR3 coding DNA: TGTGCCAGCAGTTACTCCTGGACAGGGGGCAACGAGCAGTACTTC. This sequence encodes CASSYSWTGGNEQYF.